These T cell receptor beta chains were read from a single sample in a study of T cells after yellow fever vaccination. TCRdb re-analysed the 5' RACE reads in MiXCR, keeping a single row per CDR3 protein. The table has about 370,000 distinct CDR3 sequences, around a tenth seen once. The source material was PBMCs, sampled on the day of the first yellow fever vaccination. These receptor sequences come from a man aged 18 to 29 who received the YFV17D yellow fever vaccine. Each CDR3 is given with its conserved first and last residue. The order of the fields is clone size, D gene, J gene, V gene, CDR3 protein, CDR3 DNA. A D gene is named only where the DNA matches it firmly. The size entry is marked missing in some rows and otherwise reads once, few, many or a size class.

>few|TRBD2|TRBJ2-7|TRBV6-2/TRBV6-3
CASTRPYLAGGPYEQYF
TGTGCCAGCACCCGCCCTTATCTAGCGGGGGGACCCTACGAGCAGTACTTC
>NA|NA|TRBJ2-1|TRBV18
CASSPDPQVGQFF
TGTGCCAGCTCACCGGACCCCCAAGTTGGGCAGTTCTTC
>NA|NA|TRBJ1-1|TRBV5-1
CASNRGRSGTEAFF
TGCGCCAGCAACCGGGGTAGGTCGGGCACTGAAGCTTTCTTT
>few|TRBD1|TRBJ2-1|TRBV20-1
CSARVVRDRPNEQFF
TGCAGTGCTCGAGTAGTCCGGGACAGGCCCAATGAGCAGTTCTTC
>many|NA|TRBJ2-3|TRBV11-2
CASSLSHTDTQYF
TGTGCCAGCAGCTTAAGTCACACAGATACGCAGTATTTT
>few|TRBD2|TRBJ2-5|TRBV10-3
CAISAGLAGVETQYF
TGTGCCATCAGTGCAGGACTAGCGGGGGTAGAGACCCAGTACTTC
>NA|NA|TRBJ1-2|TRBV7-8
CASSAGRQNYPPIRYGYTF
TGTGCCAGCAGCGCGGGACGGCAGAATTACCCCCCTATCCGGTATGGCTACACCTTC
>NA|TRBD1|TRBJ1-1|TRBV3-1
CASRSGGEAFF
TGTGCCAGCAGGTCAGGGGGTGAAGCTTTCTTT
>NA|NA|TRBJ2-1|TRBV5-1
CASSPGPPYNEQFF
TGCGCCAGCAGCCCGGGGCCACCCTACAATGAGCAGTTCTTC
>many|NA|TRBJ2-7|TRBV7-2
CASSLDRFSYEQYF
TGTGCCAGCAGCTTAGACCGCTTCTCCTACGAGCAGTACTTC
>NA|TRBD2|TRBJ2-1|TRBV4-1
CASSQDTRNGGANEQFF
TGCGCCAGCAGCCAAGATACGCGCAACGGGGGGGCAAATGAGCAGTTCTTC
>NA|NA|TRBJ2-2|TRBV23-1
CASTLKVGFRTGELFF
TGCGCCAGCACCCTCAAAGTGGGGTTTCGCACCGGGGAGCTGTTTTTT
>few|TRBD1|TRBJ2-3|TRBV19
CASSIPDRVWGTQYF
TGTGCCAGTAGCATCCCGGACAGGGTATGGGGTACGCAGTATTTT
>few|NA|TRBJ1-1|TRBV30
CAWTPMPGHTEAFF
TGTGCCTGGACCCCCATGCCGGGCCACACTGAAGCTTTCTTT
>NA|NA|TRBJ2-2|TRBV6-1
CASSPRGGGGKAGELFF
TGTGCCAGCAGTCCCAGGGGGGGCGGGGGGAAAGCCGGGGAGCTGTTTTTT
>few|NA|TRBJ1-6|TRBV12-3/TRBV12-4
CASSSTGRDSPLHF
TGTGCCAGCAGTTCTACAGGGAGAGATTCACCCCTCCACTTT
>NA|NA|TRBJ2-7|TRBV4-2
CASSGRVGDEQYF
TGTGCCAGCAGCGGCAGGGTAGGTGACGAGCAGTACTTC
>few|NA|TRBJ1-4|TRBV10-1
CASTRIGPPEKLFF
TGCGCCAGCACCCGGATAGGGCCCCCCGAAAAACTGTTTTTT
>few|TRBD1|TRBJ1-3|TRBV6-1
CASSRLGRTGISTTIYF
TGTGCCAGCAGTCGACTTGGCCGGACAGGGATCTCGACCACCATATATTTT
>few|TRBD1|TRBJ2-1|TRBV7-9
CASSLMDRVLGNEQFF
TGTGCCAGCAGCCTAATGGACAGGGTTTTAGGTAATGAGCAGTTCTTC
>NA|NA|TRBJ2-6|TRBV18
CASSPPIAGSPNVLTF
TGTGCCAGCTCACCACCGATTGCGGGAAGTCCCAACGTCCTGACTTTC
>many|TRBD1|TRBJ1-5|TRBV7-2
CASSYRGQPQHF
TGTGCCAGCAGCTACAGGGGCCAGCCCCAGCATTTT
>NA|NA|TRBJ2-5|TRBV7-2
CASSTYPPTDFQETQYF
TGTGCCAGCAGCACCTATCCCCCGACAGATTTCCAAGAGACCCAGTACTTC
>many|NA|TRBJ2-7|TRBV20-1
CSASTTGSREQYF
TGCAGTGCTAGTACGACAGGCTCCCGGGAGCAGTACTTC